This T cell receptor (beta chain) was recovered during a study of blood T cells in healthy people across ages. Researchers collected about 9.6 milliliters of peripheral blood from every single donor. PBMCs were isolated at a quantity of at least 7 million per sample. With regard to this clonotype: The antigen is not known.

Together with a sample-barcoded 5' primer, a J-beta primer mix was included in a second PCR lasting roughly 6 to 12 cycles. One entry per CDR3 protein, called by TCRdb with MiXCR from the 5' RACE reads. The data show some 1.8 million distinct CDR3 sequences, with approximately 40% seen just once and 23% held by the top ten. Germline V gene lookup returns CDR1 SGHTA and CDR2 FQGNSA. Between the trimmed V and J ends, which lost 5 bases and 0 bases, there was a span of 11 bases. The CDR3 is 15 amino acids. Study conclusions and caveats: Diversity was estimated from one million T cells, and these estimates were considered underestimates.

The clonotype originates from a human donor in good health. The V gene is TRBV7-2, the J gene TRBJ1-3, with D possibly matching TRBD1 (6 bases). The sequenced sample was blood. The CDR3 loop is CASSPEGGSGNTIYF. The CDR3, as DNA: TGTGCCAGCAGCCCCGAAGGGGGCTCTGGAAACACCATATATTTT.